Shown below are 8 T cell receptor beta chains from a single sample sequenced in a study of cytomegalovirus exposure and HLA in healthy donors. Amplification used 60 Vbeta primers and 13 Jbeta primers. Profiling relied on immunoSEQ multiplex PCR, and the TCRdb table lists in-frame clones only, not all of them. The repertoire holds over 100,000 clones, over 60% seen once, with 1.8% in the top ten. Sequenced sample: PBMCs. These TCRs come from a female donor in good health and CMV-seropositive.

A few counts support this clone. The chain uses TRBV6-6 and TRBJ1-3; D might be TRBD1 (5 bases). The germline gives CDR1 MNHNY, CDR2 SVGAGI (reference sequence). The V end lost 7 bases, the J end lost 0 bases, and 13 bases lay between the germline ends. This CDR3 has 15 amino acids. CDR3 sequence: CASNSKGNSGNTIYF. The DNA of the CDR3 is TGTGCCAGCAACTCAAAGGGGAACTCTGGAAACACCATATATTTT.

The chain is built from TRBV5-6 and TRBJ1-4; TRBD1 might be the D (6 bases). Trimming shortened V by 2 bases and J by 2 bases, and 7 bases separated the two germline ends. The CDR3 runs 14 residues. The V gene's germline CDR1 is SGHDT and CDR2 YYEEEE. As DNA, the CDR3 is TGTGCCAGCAGCTTTACAGGGACTAATGAAAAACTGTTTTTT. Encoded protein: CASSFTGTNEKLFF. The variable domain in full, completed from reference TRBV5-6 and TRBJ1-4, reads DAGVTQSPTHLIKTRGQQVTLRCSPKSGHDTVSWYQQALGQGPQFIFQYYEEEERQRGNFPDRFSGHQFPNYSSELNVNALLLGDSALYLCASSFTGTNEKLFFGSGTQLSVL.

V is TRBV5-1 and J is TRBJ2-5; a weak D match, TRBD2 (6 bases). The CDR3 loop spans 16 amino acids. Germline CDR1 is SGHRS and CDR2 is YFSETQ. Between the trimmed V and J ends, which lost 4 bases and 2 bases, there was a span of 18 bases. CDR3 residues: CASSPGSRAGQETQYF. The DNA for the CDR3 is TGCGCCAGCAGCCCTGGTAGTCGGGCGGGGCAAGAGACCCAGTACTTC. The full variable domain, its missing parts supplied by reference TRBV5-1 and TRBJ2-5, is KAGVTQTPRYLIKTRGQQVTLSCSPISGHRSVSWYQQTPGQGLQFLFEYFSETQRNKGNFPGRFSGRQFSNSRSEMNVSTLELGDSALYLCASSPGSRAGQETQYFGPGTRLLVL.

In nucleotides, the CDR3 is TGTGCCAGCAGCGCGAACAGGGGGAGGACTGAAGCTTTCTTT. Its translation is CASSANRGRTEAFF. The chain carries TRBV9 and TRBJ1-1, with TRBD1 matching over 8 bases. V dropped 3 bases and J dropped 5; count of bases not matched to a gene: 6. In germline, CDR1 is SGDLS, CDR2 YYNGEE. This CDR3 contains 14 residues.

The chain is built from TRBV7-6 and TRBJ2-7; no definite D call. V lost 2 bases to trimming and J lost 0 bases, with 14 bases between them. The germline CDR1 and CDR2 sequences are SGHVS and FNYEAQ. The CDR3 is 16 residues long. The CDR3 DNA reads as TGTGCCAGCAGCTTATCTCTTTCCAGCGTCTCCTACGAGCAGTACTTC. Translating gives CASSLSLSSVSYEQYF.

V usage is TRBV9 and J usage is TRBJ2-5, with D perhaps matching TRBD2 (6 bases). The CDR3 length is 15 residues. Trimming took 0 bases from V and 2 from J, leaving 11 bases between them. Germline assignment: CDR1 SGDLS and CDR2 YYNGEE. The CDR3 sequence: CASSVVEGVQETQYF. The CDR3, as DNA: TGTGCCAGCAGCGTAGTGGAGGGAGTTCAAGAGACCCAGTACTTC. Variable domain in full (rest from reference TRBV9 and TRBJ2-5): DSGVTQTPKHLITATGQRVTLRCSPRSGDLSVYWYQQSLDQGLQFLIQYYNGEERAKGNILERFSAQQFPDLHSELNLSSLELGDSALYFCASSVVEGVQETQYFGPGTRLLVL.

V gene TRBV19 combines with J gene TRBJ2-4; 7 bases are shared with TRBD1. The germline V gene has CDR1 LNHDA and CDR2 SQIVND (reference sequence). V gave up 4 bases and J gave up 7 bases; unmatched junction bases: 13. The CDR3 is made up of 16 amino acids. CDR3 coding DNA: TGTGCCAGTAGTACCCTTCGGACAGGAGGACGGAACATTCAGTACTTC. It translates to CASSTLRTGGRNIQYF.

V gene TRBV28 combines with J gene TRBJ2-7; 11 positions agree with TRBD2. CDR3 length: 18 residues. With V trimmed by 6 bases and J by 0 bases, 13 bases remained unmatched. Looked up from germline, CDR1 is MDHEN and CDR2 is SYDVKM. The DNA of the CDR3 is TGTGCCAGCAGCCGACCGGGACTAGCGGACAAGAGCTCCTACGAGCAGTACTTC. It translates to CASSRPGLADKSSYEQYF.